A selection of T cell receptor beta chains follows, all from one sample in a study of cytomegalovirus exposure and HLA in healthy donors. TCRdb's copy holds only in-frame clones and misses some; the assay was immunoSEQ multiplex PCR. This sample's table has 75,000 to 80,000 clones. The sequencing input was PBMCs. Source of these receptors: a man younger than 35 in good health and CMV-seropositive. Both conserved end residues are part of each CDR3. Each record gives: CDR3 protein, CDR3 DNA, J gene, D gene, V gene. A D gene is named only where the DNA matches it firmly.

CASSVGAGSYEQYF	TGTGCCAGCAGCGTAGGCGCAGGGTCCTACGAGCAGTACTTC	TRBJ2-7	-	TRBV9
CASSYVSDRDTEAFF	TGTGCCAGCAGTTACGTATCGGACAGGGACACTGAAGCTTTCTTT	TRBJ1-1	TRBD1	TRBV6-5
CATSRVGTGPDTQYF	TGTGCCACCAGCAGAGTCGGGACAGGGCCAGATACGCAGTATTTT	TRBJ2-3	TRBD1	TRBV15
CASSSSDEQYF	TGCGCCAGCAGCTCCTCCGACGAGCAGTACTTC	TRBJ2-7	-	TRBV5-1
CASSQIVGHSYEQYF	TGTGCCAGCAGCCAAATAGTGGGACACTCCTACGAGCAGTACTTC	TRBJ2-7	-	TRBV27
CAWIPGLGETQYF	TGTGCCTGGATCCCAGGGCTGGGGGAGACCCAGTACTTC	TRBJ2-5	-	TRBV30
CASSPTYRGQPQHF	TGCGCCAGCAGCCCGACCTATCGAGGTCAGCCCCAGCATTTT	TRBJ1-5	-	TRBV5-1
CASSWGQAYEQYF	TGTGCCAGCAGCTGGGGACAGGCCTACGAGCAGTACTTC	TRBJ2-7	TRBD1	TRBV13
CASSVTGYGETQYF	TGTGCCAGCAGCGTTACAGGGTATGGAGAGACCCAGTACTTC	TRBJ2-5	-	TRBV9
CAWSATGTGELFF	TGTGCCTGGAGTGCTACAGGAACCGGGGAGCTGTTTTTT	TRBJ2-2	-	TRBV30
CASSYSDRDRGSYEQYF	TGTGCCAGCAGCTACTCAGACCGGGACAGGGGATCCTACGAGCAGTACTTC	TRBJ2-7	TRBD1	TRBV27
CASSSRASGEGGYTF	TGCGCCAGCAGCTCACGGGCGTCAGGGGAGGGTGGCTACACCTTC	TRBJ1-2	-	TRBV5-1
CASSYPGTGFQPNEKLFF	TGTGCCAGTAGCTACCCCGGGACAGGGTTTCAGCCTAATGAAAAACTGTTTTTT	TRBJ1-4	TRBD1	TRBV19
CASSDPQGSGEQFF	TGCGCCAGCAGCGATCCACAGGGTTCGGGTGAGCAGTTCTTC	TRBJ2-1	-	TRBV5-1
CASSLGASSYNEQFF	TGTGCCAGTAGTTTGGGGGCTAGCTCCTACAATGAGCAGTTCTTC	TRBJ2-1	-	TRBV19
CASSLLPSGTDTQYF	TGTGCCAGCAGTTTGCTTCCTAGCGGAACAGATACGCAGTATTTT	TRBJ2-3	TRBD2	TRBV6-6
CASSFIPGQGPFLQYF	TGTGCCAGCAGTTTCATACCGGGACAGGGCCCTTTTCTGCAGTACTTC	TRBJ2-7	TRBD1	TRBV28
CAWSGDKLHGYTF	TGTGCCTGGAGTGGCGACAAGCTCCATGGCTACACCTTC	TRBJ1-2	-	TRBV30
CASSLPGLAGGWEYF	TGTGCCAGCAGCTTACCCGGACTAGCGGGAGGATGGGAGTACTTC	TRBJ2-7	TRBD2	TRBV7-2
CASSIVPGANYGYTF	TGTGCCAGTAGTATAGTGCCAGGCGCTAACTATGGCTACACCTTC	TRBJ1-2	-	TRBV19
CSVEMFLAGEQFF	TGCAGCGTTGAAATGTTCTTGGCGGGTGAGCAGTTCTTC	TRBJ2-1	-	TRBV29-1
CASSQGLTGFTEAFF	TGTGCCAGCAGCCAGGGCCTAACAGGGTTCACTGAAGCTTTCTTT	TRBJ1-1	-	TRBV4-2
CASSFGSSPLHF	TGTGCCAGCAGTTTTGGGAGCTCACCCCTCCACTTT	TRBJ1-6	-	TRBV6-1
CAIRGRGTGNTEAFF	TGTGCCATAAGAGGAAGGGGGACAGGCAACACTGAAGCTTTCTTT	TRBJ1-1	TRBD1	TRBV19
CASSVGTSRSPDTQYF	TGTGCCAGCAGCGTCGGGACTAGTCGGTCCCCAGATACGCAGTATTTT	TRBJ2-3	TRBD2	TRBV7-8
CASRRGANVLTF	TGTGCCAGCAGGCGTGGGGCCAACGTCCTGACTTTC	TRBJ2-6	-	TRBV6-5
CASSPGLAGGADTQYF	TGTGCCAGCAGCCCGGGACTAGCGGGAGGAGCAGATACGCAGTATTTT	TRBJ2-3	TRBD2	TRBV27
CASSERDSYGYTF	TGTGCCAGCAGTGAAAGGGACAGCTATGGCTACACCTTC	TRBJ1-2	TRBD1	TRBV6-5
CASSAGTGQLGQYF	TGTGCCAGCAGTGCCGGGACAGGGCAATTGGGGCAGTACTTC	TRBJ2-7	TRBD1	TRBV2
CAWSQFGGTFGKTQYF	TGTGCCTGGAGTCAATTCGGGGGTACGTTTGGGAAGACCCAGTACTTC	TRBJ2-5	-	TRBV30
CASSKGQGESTEAFF	TGTGCCAGCAGTAAGGGACAGGGAGAGAGCACTGAAGCTTTCTTT	TRBJ1-1	TRBD1	TRBV27
CAMATGGMLTDTQYF	TGTGCCATGGCGACAGGGGGCATGTTGACAGATACGCAGTATTTT	TRBJ2-3	TRBD1	TRBV10-3
CASAPLAGGPLNEQFF	TGTGCCAGCGCCCCGCTAGCGGGAGGGCCTCTGAATGAGCAGTTCTTC	TRBJ2-1	TRBD2	TRBV2
CASSVGFAGALLYEQYF	TGTGCCAGCAGCGTAGGGTTTGCGGGAGCGCTATTGTACGAGCAGTACTTC	TRBJ2-7	TRBD2	TRBV9
CASRPGQGVGGYTF	TGTGCCAGCAGGCCGGGCCAGGGGGTGGGTGGCTACACCTTC	TRBJ1-2	TRBD1	TRBV27
CARTGLAADTGELFF	TGTGCCCGAACGGGACTAGCTGCGGACACCGGGGAGCTGTTTTTT	TRBJ2-2	TRBD2	TRBV9
CSASWQYGYTF	TGCAGTGCTAGCTGGCAGTATGGCTACACCTTC	TRBJ1-2	-	TRBV20-1
CASSARQGRGGYTF	TGTGCCAGTAGTGCCCGACAGGGCAGGGGCGGCTACACCTTC	TRBJ1-2	TRBD1	TRBV19
CAISESRGGRGADTQYF	TGTGCCATCAGTGAGTCGAGGGGGGGCAGAGGCGCAGATACGCAGTATTTT	TRBJ2-3	-	TRBV10-3
CASSYSGGGELFF	TGTGCCAGCAGTTACTCGGGGGGCGGGGAGCTGTTTTTT	TRBJ2-2	-	TRBV6-6
CASSSTSSEQYF	TGTGCCAGCAGCTCGACTAGCTCCGAGCAGTACTTC	TRBJ2-7	TRBD2	TRBV11-2
CASSPGLAGGWEQYF	TGCGCCAGCAGCCCGGGACTAGCGGGAGGGTGGGAGCAGTACTTC	TRBJ2-7	TRBD2	TRBV5-1
CAWSNRVYNEQFF	TGTGCCTGGAGTAACAGGGTCTACAATGAGCAGTTCTTC	TRBJ2-1	-	TRBV30
CASSLWRANTEAFF	TGTGCCAGCAGCTTATGGAGGGCGAACACTGAAGCTTTCTTT	TRBJ1-1	-	TRBV4-2
CASSYSEGLDTEAFF	TGTGCCAGCAGTTACTCGGAGGGGTTGGACACTGAAGCTTTCTTT	TRBJ1-1	-	TRBV6-5